The rows below give T cell receptor beta chains drawn from one sample of a study of regulatory T cells in long-lasting Graves disease. MiXCR, applied by TCRdb to the multiplex PCR reads, yields one record per CDR3 protein. Altogether around 510,000 distinct CDR3 sequences are present, less than 25% being singletons, with the ten largest covering 7.8%. The sequenced sample was peripheral blood mononuclear cells (PBMCs), obtained when the disease was refractory, from a patient treated with antithyroid drugs. The source of these receptors is a female donor with Graves disease. Both conserved end residues are part of each CDR3.

v_call: TRBV28
cdr3_aa: CASSFSRSGSYEQYF

v_call: TRBV12-3/TRBV12-4
cdr3_aa: CASTSGSQYF

v_call: TRBV3-1
cdr3_aa: CASRDLKGEAFF

v_call: TRBV28
cdr3_aa: CASSFPADSSSKGYTF

v_call: TRBV11-2
cdr3_aa: CASSRGRTPLYEQFF

v_call: TRBV12-3/TRBV12-4
cdr3_aa: CASRTYTGELFF

v_call: TRBV29-1
cdr3_aa: CSVEVSGGDYGYTF

v_call: TRBV7-3
cdr3_aa: CASSSRQGRNTGELFF

v_call: TRBV6-1
cdr3_aa: CASNLGGTGHEQYF

v_call: TRBV12-3/TRBV12-4
cdr3_aa: CASSFPSGTYEQCF

v_call: TRBV11-2
cdr3_aa: CASSLHTGRAYGYTF